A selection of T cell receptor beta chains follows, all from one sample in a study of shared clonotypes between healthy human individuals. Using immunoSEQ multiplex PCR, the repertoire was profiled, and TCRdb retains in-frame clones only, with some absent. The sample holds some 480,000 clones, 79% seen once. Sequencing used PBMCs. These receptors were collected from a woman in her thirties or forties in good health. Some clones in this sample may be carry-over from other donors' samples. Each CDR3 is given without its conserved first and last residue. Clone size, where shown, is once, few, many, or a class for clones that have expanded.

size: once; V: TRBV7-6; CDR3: ASSLTPRTGRNQETQY
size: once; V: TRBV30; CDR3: AWKSRRESF
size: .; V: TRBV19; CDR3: ASRDTRNEQF
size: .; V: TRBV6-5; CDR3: ASSDGVYTQY
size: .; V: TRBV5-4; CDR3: ASSVGTQNEKLF
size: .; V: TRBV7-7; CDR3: ASSTHGGGELF
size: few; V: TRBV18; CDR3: ASSTSGSQNIQY
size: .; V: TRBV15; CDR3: ATSRDRGTSYNEQF
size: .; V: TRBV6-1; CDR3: ASSESWGSQETQY
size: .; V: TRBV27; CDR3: ATSSGRSYEQY
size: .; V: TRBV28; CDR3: ASSPGGASGNTIY
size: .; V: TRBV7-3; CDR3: ASSLTVQETQY
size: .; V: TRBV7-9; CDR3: AIPSPGNGYT
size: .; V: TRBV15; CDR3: ATSRGYGLAGYEQF
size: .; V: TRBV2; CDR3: ASGSTGTETYEQY
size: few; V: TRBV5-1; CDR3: ASSLRGQERTEAF
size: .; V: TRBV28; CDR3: ASSLGTGDSMGYT
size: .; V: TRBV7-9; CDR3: ASSLVVSKEGGYT
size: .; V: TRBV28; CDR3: ASSLGAGTGSRLAKNIQY
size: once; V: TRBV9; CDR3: ASSVGLAVNTGELF
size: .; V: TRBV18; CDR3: ASSPTVSGELF
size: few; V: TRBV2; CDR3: ASSEFAGQGQPQH
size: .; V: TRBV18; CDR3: ASSPSGGNTEAF
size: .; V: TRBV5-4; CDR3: ASSAGLAGLNEQF
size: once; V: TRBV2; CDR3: ASSPYFGGRTGNTIY
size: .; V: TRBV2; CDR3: ASTRTLGNTGELF
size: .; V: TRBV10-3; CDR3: AISPAGTDTQY
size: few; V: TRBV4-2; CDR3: ASSQLVSGELF
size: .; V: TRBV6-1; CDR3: ASTSQGANQPQH
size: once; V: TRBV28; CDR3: ASSPLGLAVHTGELF
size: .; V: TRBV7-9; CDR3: ASSLGQGTTEAF
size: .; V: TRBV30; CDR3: AWSVGGELF
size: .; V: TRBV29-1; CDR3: SVETPTDTQY
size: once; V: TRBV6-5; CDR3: ASSRNRQGGGEQY
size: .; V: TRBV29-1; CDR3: SAKGFRGREKLF
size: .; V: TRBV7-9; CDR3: ASSFSAPGEKLF
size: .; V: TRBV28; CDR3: ASSLWRQGTGELF
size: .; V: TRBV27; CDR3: ASSSRLTGFTEAF
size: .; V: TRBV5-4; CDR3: ASSFSGRPTDTQY